Listed below are T cell receptor beta chains from one sample, sequenced in a study of tissue T cells after allogeneic stem cell transplantation. The assay was immunoSEQ multiplex PCR, and TCRdb's table has in-frame clones only and misses some. The profile shows fewer than 4,500 clones, just under 75% of them singletons. The sequencing used left colon tissue, collected at autopsy. These receptors all come from a woman aged 18 to 49 with breast cancer. Both conserved end residues are part of each CDR3. A D gene is named only where the DNA matches it firmly. Clone size is not always given. Where it is, it says once, few, many or a class for expanded clones.

clone_size | j_call | v_call | d_call | cdr3_aa | cdr3_nt
- | TRBJ1-6 | TRBV11-1 | - | CASSRLGGSPLHF | TGTGCCAGCAGTCGACTCGGGGGTTCACCCCTCCACTTT
- | TRBJ1-3 | TRBV4-3 | - | CASSQELGVGNTIYF | TGCGCCAGCAGCCAAGAATTGGGGGTTGGAAACACCATATATTTT
- | TRBJ2-5 | TRBV7-9 | - | CASSEDVQETQYF | TGTGCCAGCAGCGAGGACGTCCAAGAGACCCAGTACTTC
- | TRBJ2-5 | TRBV30 | - | CAYRQEQETQYF | TGTGCCTACCGACAGGAACAAGAGACCCAGTACTTC
once | TRBJ2-5 | TRBV7-2 | TRBD2 | CASSLQPSGGGETQYF | TGTGCCAGCAGCTTGCAACCTAGCGGGGGGGGAGAGACCCAGTACTTC
- | TRBJ1-2 | TRBV2 | TRBD1 | CARAGGSDGYTF | TGTGCCAGAGCAGGGGGCAGTGATGGCTACACCTTC
- | TRBJ2-1 | TRBV3-1/TRBV3-2 | TRBD1 | CASSQVGGQGVNDGEQFF | TGTGCCAGCAGCCAAGTAGGGGGACAGGGGGTAAACGATGGAGAGCAGTTCTTC
- | TRBJ1-1 | TRBV5-1 | - | CASSLGSLNTEAFF | TGCGCCAGCAGCTTGGGCAGTCTGAACACTGAAGCTTTCTTT
- | TRBJ1-1 | TRBV13 | TRBD1 | CASSLGQGALTEAFF | TGTGCCAGCAGCCTCGGACAGGGGGCGCTCACTGAAGCTTTCTTT
- | TRBJ1-5 | TRBV23-1 | TRBD1 | CASSHKPGQNNQPQHF | TGCGCCAGCAGTCATAAACCGGGACAGAACAATCAGCCCCAGCATTTT
once | TRBJ2-7 | TRBV7-3 | - | CASSPGPRRWKQYF | TGTGCCAGCAGCCCGGGACCCCGCCGGTGGAAGCAGTACTTC
- | TRBJ1-1 | TRBV12-3/TRBV12-4 | - | CASSRRGSTEAFF | TGTGCCAGCAGTCGGCGGGGGTCTACTGAAGCTTTCTTT
few | TRBJ1-2 | TRBV7-9 | TRBD1 | CASSSKTGEGYTF | TGTGCCAGCAGCTCTAAGACAGGGGAGGGCTACACCTTC
few | TRBJ1-6 | TRBV30 | - | CACGRGSSYNSPLHF | TGTGCCTGCGGACGGGGAAGCTCCTATAATTCACCCCTCCACTTT
- | TRBJ1-3 | TRBV10-3 | TRBD1 | CAIRGTGGAGNTIYF | TGTGCCATCAGGGGGACAGGGGGAGCTGGAAACACCATATATTTT
few | TRBJ2-3 | TRBV5-1 | - | CASAGTTNTDTQYF | TGCGCCAGCGCCGGGACAACGAACACAGATACGCAGTATTTT
- | TRBJ2-4 | TRBV11-2 | - | CASSLGGQGSIQYF | TGTGCCAGCAGCTTAGGGGGGCAGGGGAGCATTCAGTACTTC
- | TRBJ1-2 | TRBV30 | TRBD1 | CAWSIGQEMYGYTF | TGTGCCTGGAGTATTGGACAGGAAATGTATGGCTACACCTTC
- | TRBJ2-7 | TRBV7-2 | - | CASSLALVSEGYGEQYF | TGTGCCAGCAGCTTAGCCCTTGTGTCGGAGGGGTACGGCGAGCAGTACTTC
- | TRBJ2-7 | TRBV12-3/TRBV12-4 | - | CASSLGRVGEQYF | TGTGCCAGCAGTTTAGGTAGAGTAGGGGAGCAGTACTTC
- | TRBJ2-1 | TRBV29-1 | TRBD2 | CSVEVPTSGRAVNEQFF | TGCAGCGTTGAAGTACCGACTAGCGGGAGGGCGGTCAATGAGCAGTTCTTC
- | TRBJ1-5 | TRBV5-1 | - | CASAEGNGNQPQHF | TGCGCCAGCGCGGAAGGGAATGGCAATCAGCCCCAGCATTTT
- | TRBJ2-6 | TRBV4-1 | TRBD1 | CASSQGGQGISGANVLTF | TGCGCCAGCAGCCAGGGGGGACAGGGGATCTCTGGGGCCAACGTCCTGACTTTC
- | TRBJ1-1 | TRBV5-4 | - | CASSLSSGNTEAFF | TGTGCCAGCAGCTTGTCCTCGGGTAACACTGAAGCTTTCTTT
- | TRBJ2-1 | TRBV28 | TRBD2 | CASTPSGRAYNEQFF | TGTGCCAGCACGCCTAGCGGGAGGGCCTACAATGAGCAGTTCTTC
- | TRBJ1-4 | TRBV7-2 | - | CASSLNPGTNEKLFF | TGTGCCAGCAGCTTAAATCCCGGCACCAATGAAAAACTGTTTTTT
once | TRBJ1-3 | TRBV4-3 | - | CASSQGMVRAGNTIYF | TGCGCCAGCAGCCAAGGAATGGTAAGGGCTGGAAACACCATATATTTT
- | TRBJ2-1 | TRBV7-3 | TRBD1 | CASSKGQGTYNEQFF | TGTGCCAGCAGCAAAGGACAGGGCACCTACAATGAGCAGTTCTTC
- | TRBJ2-2 | TRBV25-1 | - | CASSAVGGAGNTGELFF | TGTGCCAGCAGTGCGGTTGGCGGGGCGGGGAACACCGGGGAGCTGTTTTTT
- | TRBJ2-2 | TRBV5-6 | TRBD2 | CASSLAGTSGRNTGELFF | TGTGCCAGCAGCTTGGCTGGGACTAGCGGGAGAAACACCGGGGAGCTGTTTTTT
- | TRBJ2-7 | TRBV5-1 | TRBD2 | CASSFGTSGGAEQYF | TGCGCCAGCAGCTTCGGGACTAGCGGGGGGGCCGAGCAGTACTTC
- | TRBJ2-7 | TRBV18 | - | CASSPPRSAYEQYF | TGTGCCAGCTCACCTCCTAGGTCTGCCTACGAGCAGTACTTC
- | TRBJ1-3 | TRBV6-4 | - | CASSTAPGNTIYF | TGTGCCAGCAGTACGGCACCCGGAAACACCATATATTTT
- | TRBJ2-7 | TRBV5-1 | - | CASSADTFGDLFTKSYEQYF | TGCGCCAGCAGCGCAGACACCTTCGGGGACCTCTTCACTAAGTCCTACGAGCAGTACTTC
- | TRBJ2-1 | TRBV11-2 | TRBD2 | CASSSGLAGYNEQFF | TGTGCCAGCAGCTCGGGACTAGCGGGTTACAATGAGCAGTTCTTC
- | TRBJ2-7 | TRBV30 | - | CAWISGFGEQYF | TGTGCCTGGATCAGCGGGTTCGGCGAGCAGTACTTC
once | TRBJ1-2 | TRBV6-2/TRBV6-3 | - | CASSYDSGSLYGYTF | TGTGCCAGCAGTTACGACTCAGGGTCCCTCTATGGCTACACCTTC
- | TRBJ1-2 | TRBV30 | - | CAWSGGYYGYTF | TGTGCCTGGAGCGGGGGATACTATGGCTACACCTTC
- | TRBJ2-3 | TRBV5-1 | TRBD2 | CASKSSGTSGSTDTQYF | TGCGCCAGCAAATCTTCCGGGACTAGCGGGAGTACAGATACGCAGTATTTT
- | TRBJ2-2 | TRBV30 | - | CAWGRLANTGELFF | TGTGCCTGGGGAAGGTTGGCAAACACCGGGGAGCTGTTTTTT
- | TRBJ2-3 | TRBV4-3 | - | CASSQETGTDTQYF | TGCGCCAGCAGCCAAGAAACGGGCACAGATACGCAGTATTTT
- | TRBJ2-5 | TRBV19 | - | CASSSGVHETQYF | TGTGCCAGTAGTAGTGGAGTGCATGAGACCCAGTACTTC
- | TRBJ1-6 | TRBV28 | - | CASRAGGSPLHF | TGTGCCAGCAGGGCCGGGGGTTCACCCCTCCACTTT